These 18 T cell receptor beta chains came from one sample sequenced in a study of HIV-infected patients and healthy controls. TCRdb independently ran MiXCR on the 5' RACE reads; one entry per CDR3 protein. This sample has around 64,000 distinct CDR3 sequences, with about 15% found just once. The specimen sequenced was CD4+ T cells from blood. These TCRs come from a human donor in good health.

The table lists this clonotype with a few counts. The junction departs from germline at one end; a sequencing error may be responsible. For the CDR3, the DNA is TGTGCCACCAGTGATCCTAGCGGGGACTCCTTCAATGAGCAGTTCTTC. Translation gives CATSDPSGDSFNEQFF. The chain joins TRBV24-1 to TRBJ2-1, with 9 bases matching TRBD2. This CDR3 region has 16 residues. In germline, CDR1 is KGHDR, CDR2 SFDVKD.

The table lists this clonotype with many counts. The rearrangement links TRBV28 to TRBJ1-1, with 7 bases identical to TRBD1. Germline CDR1 MDHEN, CDR2 SYDVKM. J gave up 0 bases and V 4 bases, and 8 bases lay outside the gene matches. CDR3 length equals 16 residues. The CDR3 DNA sequence: TGTGCCAGCAGTTCGCCTCAGGACAGGCTGAACACTGAAGCTTTCTTT. It codes for CASSSPQDRLNTEAFF.

The rearrangement joins TRBV7-9 to TRBJ2-7; D possibly corresponds to TRBD2 (5 bases). This CDR3 has 14 amino acids. Germline V lookup: CDR1 SEHNR, CDR2 FQNEAQ (reference sequence). The V end was cut by 5 bases, the J end by 6 bases, with 17 bases between. DNA for the CDR3: TGTGCCAGCAGCGGCGGTTGGGAGTCGCGCGAGCAGTACTTC. Translation gives CASSGGWESREQYF.

The chain uses TRBV20-1 and TRBJ1-1, with no clear D. The V gene's germline CDR1 is DFQATT and CDR2 SNEGSKA (reference sequence). This CDR3 region has 11 residues. Trimming removed 0 bases from V and 10 bases from J, with 9 bases in between. The CDR3: CSAREDLGAFF. CDR3 DNA sequence: TGCAGTGCTAGAGAGGACCTGGGAGCTTTCTTT.

In its sample, this clonotype was seen many times. This chain connects TRBV6-5 to TRBJ2-7; tentative D call: TRBD2 (5 bases). Germline CDR1 reads MNHEY; CDR2 reads SVGAGI. V was trimmed by 6 bases and J by 4 bases, leaving 13 bases between them. The CDR3 runs to 13 residues. CDR3 nucleotide sequence: TGTGCCAGCAGCGGGATACTGGGGTACGAGCAGTACTTC. It translates to CASSGILGYEQYF.

This clonotype was counted only a few times. The chain links TRBV7-3 to TRBJ2-2; 7 bases line up with TRBD2. The germline CDR1 and CDR2 sequences are SGHTA and FQGTGA. The CDR3 totals 17 residues. Trimming took 1 base from V and 0 from J; bases not matched to a gene: 5. The CDR3 loop is CASSLRGGTANTGELFF. CDR3 bases: TGTGCCAGCAGCTTAAGGGGGGGGACTGCGAACACCGGGGAGCTGTTTTTT.

V gene TRBV6-6 combines with J gene TRBJ2-2; a possible D gene is TRBD1 (5 bases). Germline V gene data show CDR1 as MNHNY and CDR2 as SVGAGI (reference sequence). CDR3 length equals 15 residues. The V and J ends lost 0 bases and 0 bases respectively, with 5 bases between them. CDR3 sequence reads: CASSYSTANTGELFF. CDR3 sequence (DNA): TGTGCCAGCAGTTACTCGACAGCGAACACCGGGGAGCTGTTTTTT.

Only a few counts were recorded for this clonotype. J is TRBJ2-7 and V is TRBV6-2 or TRBV6-3; 9 bases fit TRBD2. V was pared by 2 bases and J by 2 bases, with 4 bases of the junction left unmatched. Germline V gene data show CDR1 as MNHEY and CDR2 as SVGEGT. The length of the CDR3 is 15 residues. Here the CDR3 reads CASSYVAGGPYEQYF. CDR3 bases: TGTGCCAGCAGTTACGTCGCGGGAGGGCCCTACGAGCAGTACTTC.

J is TRBJ1-6 and V is TRBV11-2, with no clear D. Germline values: CDR1 SGHAT, CDR2 FQNNGV. Trimming removed 5 bases from V and 7 bases from J, with 9 bases in between. The CDR3 is 13 residues long. The CDR3 nucleotides are TGTGCCAGCAGCCTGACTTTCAATTCACCCCTCCACTTT. Translating gives CASSLTFNSPLHF.

This clonotype occurred a few times. V is TRBV11-2 and J is TRBJ2-1; 10 bases fit TRBD2. The V and J ends lost 3 bases and 4 bases, in that order; junction bases with no gene match: 6. Germline V CDR1 and CDR2: SGHAT, FQNNGV. CDR3 length: 16 amino acids. In nucleotides, the CDR3 is TGTGCCAGCAGCTTCAGCGGGAGGGCTCCGTACAATGAGCAGTTCTTC. It codes for CASSFSGRAPYNEQFF.

The chain recombines TRBV2 with TRBJ2-3, with 9 bases fitting TRBD2. This CDR3 is built from 14 residues. Germline values: CDR1 SNHLY, CDR2 FYNNEI. Trimming at V came to 6 bases and at J to 2 bases, leaving 3 bases not matched to a gene. The CDR3 protein is CASRVAGATDTQYF. CDR3 in DNA: TGTGCCAGCAGGGTAGCGGGGGCCACAGATACGCAGTATTTT.

The rearrangement links TRBV2 to TRBJ2-5, with 8 bases identical to TRBD2. The CDR3 totals 13 residues. The germline V gene encodes CDR1 SNHLY and CDR2 FYNNEI. The V and J ends lost 6 bases and 8 bases, in that order; junction bases with no gene match: 8. CDR3 in DNA: TGTGCCAGCAGGCCTCTAGCGGGTCCTACCCAGTACTTC. Amino acids: CASRPLAGPTQYF.

This clonotype was observed a handful of times. The genes are TRBV28 and TRBJ1-5, with 9 nucleotides matching TRBD1. This CDR3 spans 16 amino acids. V gave up 6 bases and J gave up 9 bases; unmatched junction bases: 15. Germline loops: CDR1 MDHEN, CDR2 SYDVKM. CDR3 in DNA: TGTGCCAGCAGCCTACCGGGACAGGGCGCAGCGGGGCCCCAGCATTTT. Amino acids: CASSLPGQGAAGPQHF.

A few counts support this clonotype. This chain joins TRBV12-3 or TRBV12-4 and TRBJ1-1; 8 bases line up with TRBD1. The CDR3 is made up of 14 amino acids. V gave up 6 bases and J gave up 4 bases; unmatched junction bases: 7. CDR3 region: CASSRQGPGTEAFF. In DNA, the CDR3 is TGTGCCAGCAGCCGACAGGGGCCGGGCACTGAAGCTTTCTTT.

This CDR3 reads CSARDQAYQPQHF. In DNA form, the CDR3 reads TGCAGTGCTAGAGACCAGGCCTATCAGCCCCAGCATTTT. The V and J genes are TRBV20-1 and TRBJ1-5; D is ambiguous. V was pared by 0 bases and J by 5 bases, with 8 bases between. Per the germline V gene, CDR1 is DFQATT and CDR2 is SNEGSKA (reference sequence). The CDR3 consists of 13 residues.

This clonotype was observed a few times. The CDR3 carries no conserved terminal phenylalanine or tryptophan, so it likely arises from a read error. No DNA is shown, since the ends of the CDR3 on it are uncertain; the CDR3 is the one TCRdb lists. The rearrangement joins TRBV4-3 to TRBJ1-4; the D call in the table, TRBD1, was not verified against the DNA. The CDR3 is 11 residues long, counting both termini. The germline gives CDR1 LGHNA, CDR2 YSLEER. The CDR3 region is CASRSPGRCFL.

The V call is TRBV30, the J call TRBJ1-2; D is ambiguous. Germline CDR1 reads GTSNPN; CDR2 reads SVGIG (reference sequence). V shed 4 bases and J shed 2 bases, with 14 bases lying between them. The CDR3 extends over 14 amino acids. The CDR3 DNA reads TGTGCCTGGAATGGACCGCCAAAGAACTATGGCTACACCTTC. Its protein is CAWNGPPKNYGYTF.

This rearrangement joins TRBV7-3 to TRBJ2-1; TRBD2 agrees at 13 bases. The CDR3 has 15 amino acids. V lost 5 bases and J lost 6; bases outside the gene matches: 4. Germline V lookup: CDR1 SGHTA, CDR2 FQGTGA. CDR3 in DNA: TGTGCCAGCAGCCCAACTAGCGGGGGGGCCAATGAGCAGTTCTTC. Its protein is CASSPTSGGANEQFF.